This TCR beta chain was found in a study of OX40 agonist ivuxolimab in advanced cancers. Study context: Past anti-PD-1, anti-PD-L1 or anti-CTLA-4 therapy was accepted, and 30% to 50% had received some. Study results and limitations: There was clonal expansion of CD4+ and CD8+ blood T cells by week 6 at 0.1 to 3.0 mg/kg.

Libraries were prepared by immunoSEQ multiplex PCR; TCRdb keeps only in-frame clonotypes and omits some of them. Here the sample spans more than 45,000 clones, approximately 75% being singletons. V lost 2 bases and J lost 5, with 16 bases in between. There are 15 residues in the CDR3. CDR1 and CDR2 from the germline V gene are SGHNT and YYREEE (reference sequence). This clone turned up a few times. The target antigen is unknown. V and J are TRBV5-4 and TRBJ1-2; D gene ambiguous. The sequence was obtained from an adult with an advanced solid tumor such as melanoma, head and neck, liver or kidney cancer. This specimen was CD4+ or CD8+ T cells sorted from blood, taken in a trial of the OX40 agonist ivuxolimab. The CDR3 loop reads CASSFPQRGGYGYTF. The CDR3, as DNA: TGTGCCAGCAGCTTCCCCCAGCGGGGAGGGTATGGCTACACCTTC.